This TCR beta chain was identified in a study of blood T cell repertoires in COVID-19. V lost 6 bases, J lost 4 bases, and 7 bases stayed unmatched. Germline assignment: CDR1 MNHEY and CDR2 SVGEGT. The CDR3 loop spans 14 amino acids. Those enrolled, adults aged roughly 18 to 90 years, came from 24 US areas. This table comes from immunoSEQ multiplex PCR, and its TCRdb copy is limited to in-frame clones, with some not included. The sample has under 500,000 clones, nearly 90% seen once. This sequence joins TRBV6-2 or TRBV6-3 and TRBJ2-3; TRBD2 matches at 7 bases. This clonotype was sampled from a woman younger than 30 with acute COVID-19. What was sequenced was PBMCs or T cells enriched from blood (not recorded which). The DNA for the CDR3 is TGTGCCAGCAGCCTCCGACTAGCATCAGATACGCAGTATTTT. As protein: CASSLRLASDTQYF.